This TCR beta chain was recovered during a study of early T cells in non-severe SARS-CoV-2 infection. Study-level background: The authors sequenced bulk RNA from unsorted whole blood, leaving chains unpaired.

In its sample, this clonotype was seen many times. As yet, its antigen is unknown. TCRdb independently ran MiXCR on the 5' RACE reads; one entry per CDR3 protein. The sample records roughly 81,000 distinct CDR3 sequences, approximately 6% being singletons. Whole-study findings and limits: CD4 and private specificities were missed by VDJdb matching, which favored anti-spike CD8 responses.

The germline gives CDR1 LNHDA, CDR2 SQIVND (reference sequence). The trim removed 7 bases at V and 0 bases at J, leaving 9 bases unmatched. This CDR3 has 17 residues. The sequencing sample was made of whole blood. The V and J genes are TRBV19 and TRBJ2-6; 7 nucleotides agree with TRBD1. This clonotype originated in an adult who was a healthcare worker with PCR-confirmed SARS-CoV-2 infection or an uninfected control (not recorded which). In nucleotides, the CDR3 is TGTGCCAGTACCCCGGGACAGATTATCTCTGGGGCCAACGTCCTGACTTTC. Its protein product is CASTPGQIISGANVLTF.